These 17 T cell receptor beta chains came from one sample sequenced in a study of T cell responses to AZD1222 COVID-19 vaccine. This table comes from immunoSEQ multiplex PCR, and its TCRdb copy is limited to in-frame clones, with some not included. This sample has approximately 190,000 clones, with roughly 93% found just once. The sequencing used peripheral blood, collected on day 0 of AZD1222 vaccination. The receptors shown here come from an adult in good health.

As concerns this clone: Additional DNA sequences in this sample encode the identical CDR3. The chain uses TRBV6-5 and TRBJ1-5; D gene uncertain. CDR1 is MNHEY and CDR2 is SVGAGI in the germline V gene. This CDR3 region has 13 residues. V dropped 5 bases and J dropped 0 bases, with 5 bases sitting between them. The CDR3 coding sequence is TGTGCCAGCAGTAGATATAGCAATCAGCCCCAGCATTTT. It is translated as CASSRYSNQPQHF.

The V and J genes are TRBV7-8 and TRBJ1-4; D is unclear. With 0 bases removed from V and 7 bases from J, the gap between germline ends came to 9 bases. Germline values: CDR1 SGHVS, CDR2 FQNEAQ. The CDR3 is 14 residues long. The CDR3 here is CASSLALSGEKLFF. In DNA form, the CDR3 reads TGTGCCAGCAGCTTAGCGTTAAGTGGTGAAAAACTGTTTTTT.

The gene calls are TRBV29-1 and TRBJ2-1; 9 nucleotides align to TRBD2. There are 14 residues in the CDR3. J gave up 2 bases and V 6 bases, and 5 bases lay outside the gene matches. Germline V CDR1 and CDR2: SQVTM, ANQGSEA. CDR3 coding DNA: TGCAGCGTGGCGATAGCGGGGGCCTACAATGAGCAGTTCTTC. It specifies CSVAIAGAYNEQFF.

V usage is TRBV28 and J usage is TRBJ2-2, with D unresolved. With 3 bases removed from V and 2 bases from J, the gap between germline ends came to 4 bases. CDR1 and CDR2 (germline): MDHEN, SYDVKM. CDR3 size: 13 residues. This chain's CDR3 is CASSFQNTGELFF. The CDR3 nucleotides are TGTGCCAGCAGTTTTCAAAACACCGGGGAGCTGTTTTTT.

This chain uses TRBV2 with TRBJ2-1; D is undetermined. Trimming shortened V by 8 bases and J by 5 bases, and 13 bases separated the two germline ends. Per germline, CDR1 SNHLY and CDR2 FYNNEI. This CDR3 region has 13 residues. Here the CDR3 reads CASGKETNNEQFF. Here the CDR3 DNA reads TGTGCCAGCGGAAAGGAGACCAACAATGAGCAGTTCTTC.

This chain uses TRBV6-2 or TRBV6-3 with TRBJ2-7, with D unclear. The germline gives CDR1 MNHEY, CDR2 SVGEGT. The CDR3 covers 13 residues. Trimming took off 2 bases at V and 2 bases at J, with 7 bases between the two ends. The CDR3: CASSYDSAYEQYF. CDR3 DNA sequence: TGTGCCAGCAGTTACGACTCTGCCTACGAGCAGTACTTC.

The rearrangement links TRBV5-1 to TRBJ2-1; TRBD1 might be the D (6 bases). The V gene's germline CDR1 is SGHRS and CDR2 YFSETQ. This CDR3 contains 17 residues. The germline V and J ends were trimmed by 7 bases and 1 base, with 21 bases remaining between them. CDR3 sequence: CASEEGVRPFSYNEQFF. CDR3 DNA sequence: TGCGCCAGCGAAGAGGGGGTGCGGCCCTTTTCCTACAATGAGCAGTTCTTC.

This sequence joins TRBV27 and TRBJ2-2; 8 bases align to TRBD2. The CDR3 has 17 residues. V dropped 6 bases and J dropped 5; count of bases not matched to a gene: 14. Germline V gene lookup returns CDR1 MNHEY and CDR2 SMNVEV (reference sequence). Written as DNA, the CDR3 is TGTGCCAGCAGAGCCGAGCGTCAGCGGGAGAAAACCGGGGAGCTGTTTTTT. Amino acids: CASRAERQREKTGELFF.

This sequence joins TRBV7-9 and TRBJ2-2, with a tentative D call TRBD1 (5 bases). The V and J ends lost 3 bases and 0 bases respectively, with 17 bases between them. This CDR3 contains 18 residues. Germline-derived CDR1 and CDR2 are SEHNR and FQNEAQ (reference sequence). The CDR3 here is CASSLGHLSDPNTGELFF. DNA of the CDR3: TGTGCCAGCAGCTTGGGGCACCTTTCAGACCCGAACACCGGGGAGCTGTTTTTT.

The chain has TRBV29-1 and TRBJ1-2; D is ambiguous. Germline V lookup: CDR1 SQVTM, CDR2 ANQGSEA. The V end was cut by 5 bases, the J end by 4 bases, with 20 bases between. The CDR3 has 15 residues. The CDR3 here is CSVLDRDPSPYGYTF. In nucleotides, the CDR3 is TGCAGCGTTCTAGACCGCGATCCTTCGCCCTATGGCTACACCTTC.

The V and J genes are TRBV6-6 and TRBJ2-7, with TRBD1 matching over 9 bases. The CDR3 spans 14 residues. Germline loops: CDR1 MNHNY, CDR2 SVGAGI (reference sequence). The ends lost 6 bases at V and 5 bases at J; junction bases unmatched: 8. In DNA form, the CDR3 reads TGTGCCAGCAGGCACAGGGGGCTGAGGGACGAGCAGTACTTC. As protein: CASRHRGLRDEQYF.

This chain connects TRBV5-1 to TRBJ2-2; D tentatively fits TRBD1 or TRBD2 (5 bases each). The CDR3 covers 14 residues. Looked up from germline, CDR1 is SGHRS and CDR2 is YFSETQ. V was cut by 0 bases and J by 6 bases, with 9 bases left in between. CDR3 sequence: CASSLVSGPGELFF. The CDR3 nucleotides read TGCGCCAGCAGCTTGGTTTCGGGACCCGGGGAGCTGTTTTTT.

The chain employs TRBV6-5 and TRBJ1-6, with D maybe TRBD1 (5 bases). Per the germline V gene, CDR1 is MNHEY and CDR2 is SVGAGI. This CDR3 is built from 14 residues. Deletions cut 5 bases from V and 3 bases from J, with 8 bases between. CDR3 in DNA: TGTGCCAGCAGTCGTACAGGCTATAATTCACCCCTCCACTTT. As protein: CASSRTGYNSPLHF.

This clone was picked up a small number of times. The chain employs TRBV11-2 and TRBJ1-6; 7 nucleotides match TRBD1. The CDR3 contains 15 residues. V shed 5 bases and J 4 bases; nucleotides not matched to a gene: 5. Germline lookup yields CDR1 SGHAT and CDR2 FQNNGV. CDR3 in DNA: TGTGCCAGCAGCCAGAACAGGGGTTATAATTCACCCCTCCACTTT. The encoded protein is CASSQNRGYNSPLHF.

The V and J genes are TRBV2 and TRBJ2-1; D is perhaps TRBD2 (5 bases). The CDR3 extends over 15 amino acids. The germline V gene encodes CDR1 SNHLY and CDR2 FYNNEI. Trimming stripped 7 bases from V and 0 bases from J, with 13 bases between. The CDR3 loop reads CASTPVAGSYNEQFF. The CDR3 DNA reads as TGTGCCAGCACCCCGGTGGCGGGCTCCTACAATGAGCAGTTCTTC.

The count of this clone is one. The chain joins TRBV27 to TRBJ1-1; tentative D call: TRBD1 (5 bases). V was clipped by 6 bases and J by 6 bases, with 11 bases between them. The germline gives CDR1 MNHEY, CDR2 SMNVEV (reference sequence). This CDR3 region has 12 residues. The CDR3 spells CASRQLGAEAFF. CDR3 coding DNA: TGTGCCAGCAGACAGCTAGGGGCTGAAGCTTTCTTT.

The chain combines TRBV6-2 or TRBV6-3 with TRBJ1-3; 8 bases are a match to TRBD1. In germline, CDR1 is MNHEY, CDR2 SVGEGT. The ends lost 3 bases at V and 1 base at J; junction bases unmatched: 8. The CDR3 loop spans 17 amino acids. This CDR3 reads CASSYALQGASGNTIYF. CDR3 nucleotide sequence: TGTGCCAGCAGTTATGCCCTCCAGGGGGCATCTGGAAACACCATATATTTT.